This TCR beta chain was captured in a study of blood T cell repertoires in COVID-19. Sequencing used immunoSEQ multiplex PCR; TCRdb keeps in-frame clones, though not all of them. The sample records about 500,000 clones, roughly 91% being singletons. The CDR3 loop spans 15 amino acids. Trimming shortened V by 1 base and J by 1 base, and 11 bases separated the two germline ends. Per the germline V gene, CDR1 is LNHDA and CDR2 is SQIVND (reference sequence). One Seattle source followed patients from active infection through their disease course. The receptor's source is a woman in her fifties or sixties with COVID-19, enrolled during active disease. The sample consisted of peripheral blood. V gene TRBV19 combines with J gene TRBJ2-7; TRBD1 might be the D (6 bases). The CDR3 loop is CASSIVQGPSYEQYF. In DNA, the CDR3 is TGTGCCAGTAGTATAGTACAGGGACCTTCCTACGAGCAGTACTTC.